Listed here are 11 T cell receptor beta chains from one sample, sequenced in a study of naive and memory T cell subsets. TCR cDNA received a 3' ligated oligonucleotide that carried a UMI. Ligated cDNA underwent four rounds of PCR with nested alpha and beta constant region primers and SP2. TCRdb used MiXCR to reprocess the 5' RACE reads, holding one entry per CDR3 protein. The table lists more than 45,000 distinct CDR3 sequences, 7% to 8.5% of them singletons, with over 7.5% in the top ten. All receptors derive from a male donor in good health.

V is TRBV4-1 and J is TRBJ2-1; D is perhaps TRBD2 (6 bases). V lost 0 bases to trimming and J lost 8 bases, with 17 bases between them. CDR3 length: 16 amino acids. Germline CDR1 reads MGHRA; CDR2 reads YSYEKL. The CDR3 sequence is CASSQESGRGGDEQFF. CDR3 in DNA: TGCGCCAGCAGCCAAGAATCGGGACGAGGCGGGGATGAGCAGTTCTTC.

This clonotype was seen only a few times. CDR3 loop: CASSGPVEFGQPQHF. The CDR3, as DNA: TGTGCCAGCAGCGGGCCCGTGGAGTTCGGTCAGCCCCAGCATTTT. This chain uses TRBV7-9 with TRBJ1-5; D gene ambiguous. CDR3 length: 15 residues. Trimming removed 5 bases at V and 6 bases at J, with 17 bases between. Germline-derived CDR1 and CDR2 are SEHNR and FQNEAQ (reference sequence).

The chain is built from TRBV12-3 or TRBV12-4 and TRBJ1-5; D is unclear. The V gene lost 4 bases and the J gene lost 8 bases, with 15 bases spanning the gap. This CDR3 region has 14 residues. CDR3 in amino acids: CASSSPDRGEPQHF. For the CDR3, the DNA is TGTGCCAGCAGTTCTCCGGACCGGGGAGAGCCCCAGCATTTT.

This clonotype was counted at least ten times. The chain uses TRBV20-1 and TRBJ1-1, with D tentatively TRBD1 (6 bases). The germline gives CDR1 DFQATT, CDR2 SNEGSKA (reference sequence). V was shortened by 3 bases and J by 7 bases, with 21 bases between the two germline ends. The CDR3 runs 15 residues. The CDR3 DNA is TGCAGTGCTAGGGGGGGCGACAGGTGGTCTGGTGAAGCTTTCTTT. Its translation is CSARGGDRWSGEAFF.

This clonotype was detected ten times or more. This chain uses TRBV10-3 with TRBJ1-2; the D gene is possibly TRBD1 (6 bases). Germline V gene data show CDR1 as ENHRY and CDR2 as SYGVKD. The CDR3 loop spans 13 amino acids. The V end was cut by 9 bases, the J end by 7 bases, with 18 bases between. The CDR3 is CAISQGEGGGYTF. CDR3 DNA: TGTGCCATTTCACAGGGAGAAGGAGGTGGCTACACCTTC.

This clonotype has just one count. The V gene is TRBV7-9, the J gene TRBJ2-3; maybe TRBD2 (5 bases). The CDR3 is 13 amino acids. V shed 3 bases and J shed 6 bases, with 10 bases lying between them. CDR1 and CDR2 from the germline V gene are SEHNR and FQNEAQ (reference sequence). In DNA, the CDR3 is TGTGCCAGCAGCTTCGGCGGGTGGGATACGCAGTATTTT. It codes for CASSFGGWDTQYF.

V and J are TRBV9 and TRBJ2-5; unclear D gene. This CDR3 is built from 12 residues. V lost 3 bases to trimming and J lost 1 base, with 4 bases between them. Germline loops: CDR1 SGDLS, CDR2 YYNGEE. CDR3 in DNA: TGTGCCAGCAGCGCCATCCAAGAGACCCAGTACTTC. It yields the protein CASSAIQETQYF.

The sample holds many counts of this clonotype. The chain is built from TRBV4-1 and TRBJ2-1; D may be TRBD2 (6 bases). The length of the CDR3 is 16 residues. The germline V and J ends were trimmed by 4 bases and 1 base, with 14 bases remaining between them. Germline V gene sequence: CDR1 MGHRA, CDR2 YSYEKL. The DNA of the CDR3 is TGCGCCAGCAGCCCCCCCCTACGGGGGTCCTACAATGAGCAGTTCTTC. Its translation: CASSPPLRGSYNEQFF.

This clonotype was found a few times. The chain employs TRBV2 and TRBJ2-1; D is perhaps TRBD2 (5 bases). Germline V gene sequence: CDR1 SNHLY, CDR2 FYNNEI. This CDR3 region has 16 residues. The V end lost 5 bases, the J end lost 0 bases, and 14 bases lay between the germline ends. The CDR3 sequence is CASSKNSVSSYNEQFF. The CDR3 region has the DNA TGTGCCAGCAGTAAAAATAGCGTGAGCTCCTACAATGAGCAGTTCTTC.

This clonotype has just a few counts. The rearrangement links TRBV6-6 to TRBJ1-6, with D perhaps matching TRBD1 (5 bases). CDR3 size: 13 residues. The ends were cut back, 10 bases at V and 8 bases at J, with 15 bases in the middle. CDR1 is MNHNY, CDR2 SVGAGI, per germline (reference sequence). This CDR3 is CATAPPGDSPLHF. The CDR3 coding sequence is TGTGCCACAGCTCCTCCGGGGGATTCACCCCTCCACTTT.

In its sample, this clonotype was seen many times. The rearrangement joins TRBV20-1 to TRBJ1-4, with D possibly being TRBD1 (6 bases). Germline loops: CDR1 DFQATT, CDR2 SNEGSKA (reference sequence). Trimming stripped 1 base from V and 5 bases from J, with 14 bases between. The CDR3 is 15 residues long. CDR3 coding DNA: TGCAGTGCTAGAGGCGGGGGGGCGGTCAATGAAAAACTGTTTTTT. It translates to CSARGGGAVNEKLFF.